These 4 T cell receptor beta chains were sequenced from one sample in a study of technical replicates of blood from a handful of donors. Method: immunoSEQ multiplex PCR; TCRdb's copy keeps in-frame clones and lacks some. The sample holds under 90,000 clones; 95% to 98% are singletons and the top ten take approximately 0.15%. Specimen: T cells isolated from PBMCs. Source of these receptors: a human donor in good health.

This chain connects TRBV15 to TRBJ2-2; 7 nucleotides align to TRBD1. Germline values: CDR1 LNHNV, CDR2 YYDKDF (reference sequence). The CDR3 totals 17 residues. The V gene end was trimmed by 2 bases and the J gene end by 3 bases; junction bases not matched to a gene: 9. This chain's CDR3 is CATSRPRTGTDTGELFF. The CDR3 coding sequence is TGTGCCACCAGCAGACCACGGACCGGGACAGACACCGGGGAGCTGTTTTTT.

The V call is TRBV30, the J call TRBJ1-2; TRBD1 matches 10 bases. CDR3 size: 16 residues. Germline CDR1 is GTSNPN and CDR2 is SVGIG (reference sequence). V lost 0 bases to trimming and J lost 3 bases; unmatched junction nucleotides: 7. As DNA, the CDR3 is TGTGCCTGGAGTGTAAAAGGACAGGGGGGCCACTATGGCTACACCTTC. It translates to CAWSVKGQGGHYGYTF.

The chain uses TRBV19 and TRBJ2-3; the D gene is possibly TRBD2 (5 bases). The CDR3 runs to 15 residues. Germline V gene lookup returns CDR1 LNHDA and CDR2 SQIVND (reference sequence). V dropped 9 bases and J dropped 3 bases, with 19 bases sitting between them. The CDR3 nucleotides read TGTGCCAGCCGGGATCCCTCATTGTGGACAGATACGCAGTATTTT. It yields the protein CASRDPSLWTDTQYF.

The rearrangement joins TRBV11-3 to TRBJ2-3; 14 bases map to TRBD2. The V gene end was trimmed by 6 bases and the J gene end by 4 bases; junction bases not matched to a gene: 12. Germline V gene sequence: CDR1 SGHNT, CDR2 YENEEA. The CDR3 consists of 18 residues. CDR3 amino acids: CASSSTSGGALSADTQYF. In DNA form, the CDR3 reads TGTGCCAGCAGTTCGACTAGCGGGGGGGCTCTTTCCGCAGATACGCAGTATTTT. Using reference TRBV11-3 and TRBJ2-3 for the parts outside the CDR3, the full variable domain is EAGVVQSPRYKIIEKKQPVAFWCNPISGHNTLYWYLQNLGQGPELLIRYENEEAVDDSQLPKDRFSAERLKGVDSTLKIQPAELGDSAVYLCASSSTSGGALSADTQYFGPGTRLTVL.